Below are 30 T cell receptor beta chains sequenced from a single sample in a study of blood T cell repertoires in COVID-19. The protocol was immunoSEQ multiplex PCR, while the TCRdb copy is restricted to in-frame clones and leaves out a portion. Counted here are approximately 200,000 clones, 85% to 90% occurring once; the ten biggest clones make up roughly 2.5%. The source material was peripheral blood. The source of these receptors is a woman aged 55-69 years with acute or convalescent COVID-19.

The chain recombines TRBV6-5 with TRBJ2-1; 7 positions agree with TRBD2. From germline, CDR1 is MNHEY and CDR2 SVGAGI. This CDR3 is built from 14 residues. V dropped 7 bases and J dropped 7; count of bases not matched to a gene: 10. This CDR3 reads CASTLSGRGNEQFF. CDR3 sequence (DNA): TGTGCCAGCACTTTAAGTGGGAGGGGAAATGAGCAGTTCTTC.

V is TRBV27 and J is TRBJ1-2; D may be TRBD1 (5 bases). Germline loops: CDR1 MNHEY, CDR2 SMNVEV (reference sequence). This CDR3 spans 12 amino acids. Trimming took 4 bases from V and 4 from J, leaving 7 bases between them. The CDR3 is CASSSQGYGYTF. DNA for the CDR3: TGTGCCAGCAGTTCCCAGGGCTATGGCTACACCTTC.

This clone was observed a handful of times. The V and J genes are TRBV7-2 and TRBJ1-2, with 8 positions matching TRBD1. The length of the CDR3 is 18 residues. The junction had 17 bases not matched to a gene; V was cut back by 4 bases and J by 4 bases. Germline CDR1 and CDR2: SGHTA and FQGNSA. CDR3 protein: CASSSSGQESSRVYGYTF. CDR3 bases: TGTGCCAGCAGCTCCTCGGGACAGGAATCATCTAGGGTCTATGGCTACACCTTC.

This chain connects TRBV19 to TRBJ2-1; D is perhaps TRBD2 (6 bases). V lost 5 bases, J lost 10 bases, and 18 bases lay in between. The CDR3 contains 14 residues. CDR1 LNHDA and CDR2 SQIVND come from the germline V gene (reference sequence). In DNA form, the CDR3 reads TGTGCCAGTAGTTATCGCGGGAAAGGGTTGGAGCAGTTCTTC. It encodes CASSYRGKGLEQFF. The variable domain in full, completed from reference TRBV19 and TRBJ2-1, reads DGGITQSPKYLFRKEGQNVTLSCEQNLNHDAMYWYRQDPGQGLRLIYYSQIVNDFQKGDIAEGYSVSREKKESFPLTVTSAQKNPTAFYLCASSYRGKGLEQFFGPGTRLTVL.

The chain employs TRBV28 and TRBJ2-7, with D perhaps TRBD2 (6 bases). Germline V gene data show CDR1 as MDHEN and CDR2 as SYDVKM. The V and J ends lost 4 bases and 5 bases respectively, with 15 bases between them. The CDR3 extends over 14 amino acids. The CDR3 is CASSSPGAWDEQYF. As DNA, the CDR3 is TGTGCCAGCAGTTCCCCGGGAGCCTGGGACGAGCAGTACTTC.

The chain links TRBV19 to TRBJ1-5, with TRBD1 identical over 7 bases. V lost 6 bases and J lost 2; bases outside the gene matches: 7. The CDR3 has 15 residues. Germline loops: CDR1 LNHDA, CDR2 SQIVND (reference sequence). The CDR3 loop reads CASSTGDLGNQPQHF. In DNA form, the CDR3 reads TGTGCCAGTAGCACAGGGGATTTGGGCAATCAGCCCCAGCATTTT.

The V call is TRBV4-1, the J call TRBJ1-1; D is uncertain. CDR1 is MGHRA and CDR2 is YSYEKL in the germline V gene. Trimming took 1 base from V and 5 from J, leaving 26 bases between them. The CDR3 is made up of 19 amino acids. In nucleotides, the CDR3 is TGCGCCAGCAGCCAAGGTCGTTCCAAGGCCCCGCTTGGGAGAACTGAAGCTTTCTTT. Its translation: CASSQGRSKAPLGRTEAFF.

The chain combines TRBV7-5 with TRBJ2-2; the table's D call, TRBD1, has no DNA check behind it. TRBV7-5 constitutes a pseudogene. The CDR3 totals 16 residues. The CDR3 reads CARSFPGDGLSGELFF. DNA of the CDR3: TGTGCCAGAAGCTTCCCAGGGGATGGCCTATCCGGGGAGCTGTTTTTT.

The CDR3 nucleotides are TGTGCCAGCAGCCACCCCGACTGGAGCTCTGGAAACACCATATATTTT. Protein product: CASSHPDWSSGNTIYF. The chain links TRBV3-1 (or the pseudogene TRBV3-2) to TRBJ1-3; no firm D call. Trimming took off 3 bases at V and 0 bases at J, with 12 bases between the two ends. The CDR3 has 16 residues. Germline V gene sequence: CDR1 LGHDT, CDR2 YNNKEL (reference sequence).

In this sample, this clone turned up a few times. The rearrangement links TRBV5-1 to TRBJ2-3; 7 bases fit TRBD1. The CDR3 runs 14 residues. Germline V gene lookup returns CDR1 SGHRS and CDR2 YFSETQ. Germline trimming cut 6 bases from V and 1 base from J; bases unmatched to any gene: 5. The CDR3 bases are TGCGCCAGCACCATCGGACAGGGCACAGATACGCAGTATTTT. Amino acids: CASTIGQGTDTQYF.

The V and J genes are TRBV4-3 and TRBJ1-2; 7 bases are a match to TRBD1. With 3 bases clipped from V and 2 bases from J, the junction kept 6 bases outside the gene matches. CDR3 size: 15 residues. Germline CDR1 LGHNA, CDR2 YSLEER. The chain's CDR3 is CASSHQTGHNYGYTF. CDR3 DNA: TGCGCCAGCAGCCACCAGACAGGGCACAACTATGGCTACACCTTC.

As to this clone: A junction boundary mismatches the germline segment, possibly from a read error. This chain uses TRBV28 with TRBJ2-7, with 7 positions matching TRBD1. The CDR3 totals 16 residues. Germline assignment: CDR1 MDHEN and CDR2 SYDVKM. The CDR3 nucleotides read TGTGTCAGCAGACCCCCGGGGACAGCGTTCACCTACGAGCAGTACTTC. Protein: CVSRPPGTAFTYEQYF.

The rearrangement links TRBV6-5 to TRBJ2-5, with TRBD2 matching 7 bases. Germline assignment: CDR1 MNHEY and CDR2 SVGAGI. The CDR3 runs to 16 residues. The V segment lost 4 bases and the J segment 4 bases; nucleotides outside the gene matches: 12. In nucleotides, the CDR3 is TGTGCCAGCAGTTCTCATCCCATCACTAGCGCAGAGACCCAGTACTTC. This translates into CASSSHPITSAETQYF.

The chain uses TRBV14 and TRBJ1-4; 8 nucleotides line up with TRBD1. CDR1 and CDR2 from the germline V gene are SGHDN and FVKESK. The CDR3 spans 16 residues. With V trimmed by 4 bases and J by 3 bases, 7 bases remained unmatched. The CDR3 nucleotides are TGTGCCAGCAGCCCCGCGGGACAGGCGGCTAATGAAAAACTGTTTTTT. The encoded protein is CASSPAGQAANEKLFF.

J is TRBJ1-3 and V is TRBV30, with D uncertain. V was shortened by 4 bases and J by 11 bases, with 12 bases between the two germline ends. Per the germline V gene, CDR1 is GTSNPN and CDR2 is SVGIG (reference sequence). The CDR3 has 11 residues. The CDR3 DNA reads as TGTGCCTGGATCCCACGAACGGCCATATATTTT. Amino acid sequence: CAWIPRTAIYF.

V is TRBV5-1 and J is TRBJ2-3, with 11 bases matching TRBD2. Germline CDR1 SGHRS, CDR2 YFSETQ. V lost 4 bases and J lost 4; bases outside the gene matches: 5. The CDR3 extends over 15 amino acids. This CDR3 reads CASSLQTSGADTQYF. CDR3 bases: TGCGCCAGCAGCCTCCAGACTAGCGGGGCAGATACGCAGTATTTT.

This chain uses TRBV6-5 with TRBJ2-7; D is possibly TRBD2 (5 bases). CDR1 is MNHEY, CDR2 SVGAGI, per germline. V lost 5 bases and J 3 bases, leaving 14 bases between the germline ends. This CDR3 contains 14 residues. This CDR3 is CASSRGTLDYEQYF. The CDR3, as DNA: TGTGCCAGCAGTCGGGGAACGCTGGACTACGAGCAGTACTTC.

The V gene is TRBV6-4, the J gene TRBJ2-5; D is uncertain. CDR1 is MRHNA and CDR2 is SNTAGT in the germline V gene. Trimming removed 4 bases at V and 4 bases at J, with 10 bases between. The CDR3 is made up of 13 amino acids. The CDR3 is CASSANLGETQYF. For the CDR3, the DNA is TGTGCCAGCAGTGCAAACCTAGGAGAGACCCAGTACTTC.

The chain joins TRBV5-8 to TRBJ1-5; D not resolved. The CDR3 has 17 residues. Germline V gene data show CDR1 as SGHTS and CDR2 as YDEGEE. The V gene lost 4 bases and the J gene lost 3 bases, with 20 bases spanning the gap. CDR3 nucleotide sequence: TGTGCCAGCAGCCTGGCCATAGGAAACACTAACAATCAGCCCCAGCATTTT. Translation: CASSLAIGNTNNQPQHF.

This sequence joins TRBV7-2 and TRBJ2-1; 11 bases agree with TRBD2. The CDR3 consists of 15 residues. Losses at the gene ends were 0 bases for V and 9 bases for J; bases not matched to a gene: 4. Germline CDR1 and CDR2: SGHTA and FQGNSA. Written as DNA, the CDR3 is TGTGCCAGCAGCTTAGCACTAGCGGGAGCTGGTGAGCAGTTCTTC. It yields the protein CASSLALAGAGEQFF.

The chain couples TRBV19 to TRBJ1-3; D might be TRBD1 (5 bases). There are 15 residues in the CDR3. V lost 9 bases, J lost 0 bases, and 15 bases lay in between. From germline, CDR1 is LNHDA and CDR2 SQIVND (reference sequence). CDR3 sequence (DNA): TGTGCCAGCACGATTTTTGACAGCTCTGGAAACACCATATATTTT. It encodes CASTIFDSSGNTIYF.

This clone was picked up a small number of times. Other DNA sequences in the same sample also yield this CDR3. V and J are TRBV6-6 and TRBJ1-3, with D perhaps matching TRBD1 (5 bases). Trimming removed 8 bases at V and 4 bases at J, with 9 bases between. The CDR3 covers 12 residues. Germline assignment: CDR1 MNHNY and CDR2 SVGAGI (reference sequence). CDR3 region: CASGAGGNTIYF. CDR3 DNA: TGTGCCAGCGGGGCAGGGGGAAACACCATATATTTT.

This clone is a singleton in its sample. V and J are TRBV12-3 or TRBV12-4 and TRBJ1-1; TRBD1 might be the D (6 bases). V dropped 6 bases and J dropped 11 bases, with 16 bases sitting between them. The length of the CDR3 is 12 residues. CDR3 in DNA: TGTGCCAGCAGCATGGGGGCATTGAGTGCTTTCTTT. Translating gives CASSMGALSAFF.

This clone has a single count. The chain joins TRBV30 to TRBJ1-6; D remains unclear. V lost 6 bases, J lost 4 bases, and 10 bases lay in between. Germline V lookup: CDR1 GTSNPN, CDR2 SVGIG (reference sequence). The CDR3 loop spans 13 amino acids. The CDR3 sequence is CACKREYNSPLHF. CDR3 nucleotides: TGTGCCTGTAAAAGGGAGTATAATTCACCCCTCCACTTT. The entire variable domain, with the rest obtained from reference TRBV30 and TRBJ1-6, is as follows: SQTIHQWPATLVQPVGSPLSLECTVEGTSNPNLYWYRQAAGRGLQLLFYSVGIGQISSEVPQNLSASRPQDRQFILSSKKLLLSDSGFYLCACKREYNSPLHFGNGTRLTVT.

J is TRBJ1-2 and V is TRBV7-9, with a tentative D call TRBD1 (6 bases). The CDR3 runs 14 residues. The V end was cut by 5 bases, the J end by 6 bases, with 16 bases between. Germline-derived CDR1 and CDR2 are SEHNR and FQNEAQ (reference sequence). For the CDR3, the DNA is TGTGCCAGCAGCCCCCCCGGAGACAGGAATGGCTACACCTTC. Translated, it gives CASSPPGDRNGYTF.

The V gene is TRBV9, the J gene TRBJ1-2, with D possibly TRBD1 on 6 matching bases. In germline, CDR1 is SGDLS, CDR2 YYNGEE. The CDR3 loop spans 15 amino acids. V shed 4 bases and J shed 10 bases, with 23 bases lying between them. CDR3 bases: TGTGCCAGCAGCCGTCAACCCCAGGGGAAAGTCGACTACACCTTC. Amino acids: CASSRQPQGKVDYTF.

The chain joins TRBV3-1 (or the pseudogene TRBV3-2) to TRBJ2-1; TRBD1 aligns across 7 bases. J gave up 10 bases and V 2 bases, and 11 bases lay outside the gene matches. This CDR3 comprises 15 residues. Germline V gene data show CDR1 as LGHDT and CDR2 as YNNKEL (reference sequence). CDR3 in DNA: TGTGCCAGCAGCCAAAGAACAGGGGCCCCCCCGGAGCAGTTCTTC. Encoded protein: CASSQRTGAPPEQFF.

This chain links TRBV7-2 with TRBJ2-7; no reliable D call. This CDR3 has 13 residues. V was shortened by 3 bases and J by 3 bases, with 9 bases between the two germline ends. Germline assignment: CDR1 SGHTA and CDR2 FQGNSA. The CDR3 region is CASSLTIFYEQYF. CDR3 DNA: TGTGCCAGCAGCTTGACAATTTTCTACGAGCAGTACTTC.

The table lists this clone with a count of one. CDR3 nucleotide sequence: TGTGCCAGCAGCCGCGACAGGGTTCGCAATCAGCCCCAGCATTTT. It encodes CASSRDRVRNQPQHF. The chain recombines TRBV28 with TRBJ1-5; 7 bases are shared with TRBD1. The V and J ends lost 6 bases and 2 bases, in that order; junction bases with no gene match: 7. The germline V gene encodes CDR1 MDHEN and CDR2 SYDVKM. The CDR3 sequence is 15 residues long.

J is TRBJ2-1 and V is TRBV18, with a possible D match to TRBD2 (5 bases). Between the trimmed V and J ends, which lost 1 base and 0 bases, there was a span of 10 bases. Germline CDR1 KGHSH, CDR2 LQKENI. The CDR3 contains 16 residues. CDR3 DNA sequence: TGTGCCAGCTCACCACAGGAGGTCAGCTCCTACAATGAGCAGTTCTTC. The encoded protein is CASSPQEVSSYNEQFF. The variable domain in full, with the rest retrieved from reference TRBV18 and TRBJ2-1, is NAGVMQNPRHLVRRRGQEARLRCSPMKGHSHVYWYRQLPEEGLKFMVYLQKENIIDESGMPKERFSAEFPKEGPSILRIQQVVRGDSAAYFCASSPQEVSSYNEQFFGPGTRLTVL.